The sequence of this TCR beta chain was determined in a study of control samples from healthy donors and cancer patients. Germline lookup yields CDR1 SGHRS and CDR2 YFSETQ. CDR3 size: 13 residues. V was pared by 5 bases and J by 4 bases, with 13 bases between. Measured with immunoSEQ multiplex PCR; TCRdb has only the in-frame clones, and not every one. This table has 150,000 to 200,000 clones, around 90% appearing once. The sequence was obtained from a man younger than 40 in good health. Sequenced sample: blood. This chain uses TRBV5-1 with TRBJ2-7; D is possibly TRBD1 (5 bases). The CDR3 here is CASSFDRSYEQYF. Written as DNA, the CDR3 is TGCGCCAGCAGTTTTGACAGAAGTTACGAGCAGTACTTC. The entire variable domain, with the rest obtained from reference TRBV5-1 and TRBJ2-7, is as follows: KAGVTQTPRYLIKTRGQQVTLSCSPISGHRSVSWYQQTPGQGLQFLFEYFSETQRNKGNFPGRFSGRQFSNSRSEMNVSTLELGDSALYLCASSFDRSYEQYFGPGTRLTVT.